A single TCR beta chain is shown here with its context. This receptor's antigen is unknown. Base quality data are lacking; no much larger clone is found one base away. The CDR3 regions of human TCRbeta chains were analyzed by immunosequencing. Concerning the study's data processing: Repertoire TCRs were matched against a reference library of SARS-CoV-2-specific TCRs generated with the MIRA antigen-specificity platform. Breadth was defined as the fraction of unique TCRs that were SARS-CoV-2-associated. Depth was defined as the fraction of total T cells that were SARS-CoV-2-associated. Using the MIRA data, every spike-specific TCR was mapped to the spike region that the TCR reacted to and assigned to either a CD4 or a CD8 class. Log10-transformed breadth and depth values were compared by one-way ANOVA with Sidak's multiple comparisons tests. TCRdb stores this immuneACCESS table with in-frame sequences only. Part of the clones is absent; in the studies checked, under half of the shortfall reflects unresolved V genes, and no reason is known for the rest. That table is the source of V, J and clone size, and D and trimming were worked out from the DNA. A total of 160,000 or so clones appear in this sample, more than 75% of them only once. In total, the top ten clones hold just over 9% of the sample.

The sample belongs to a study of T cell responses to AZD1222 COVID-19 vaccine (dated by TCRdb to the early 2020s). Regarding the study in general: A total of approximately 240 trial participants underwent TCR sequencing, of whom some 200 had received two doses of AZD1222 and some 25 had received two doses of the MenACWY control vaccine. Trial participants were enrolled by age into subgroups of 18-55, 56-69 and 70-plus years, and about 150, 27 and 61 TCR-sequenced participants, respectively, were included in these subgroups.

The CDR3, cysteine through phenylalanine, is 12 amino acids long. The DNA shown is the 36-base CDR3, in frame from base 1. CDR1 and CDR2 were assigned from the germline V gene (reference sequence) as MNHEY and SMNVEV. V gives up 5 bases and J gives up 7 bases, and the segment between their germline ends measures 11 bases. Summary of the overall study and its limitations: Conclusions about previously exposed vaccinees are limited because only six or seven AZD1222 recipients were SARS-CoV-2 seropositive at baseline. A significant rise in spike-specific TCR breadth and depth was observed after two AZD1222 doses relative to day 0 and relative to MenACWY recipients. In the small 56-69-year group, the increase in depth fell short of significance, most likely because of low power. CD4 TCRs associated with the vaccine covered the entire spike protein, and the dominant responses were in regions 160-218 and 743-854. Because no day 14 peak-response samples were available, repertoires were characterized only after the peak T cell response. Epitopes outside the regions mutated in the B.1.351 and B.1.1.7 variants were reportedly recognized by nearly half of the unique spike-specific TCRs. Participants were mostly white British, with more females than males. The authors suggested clonal diversity may have been underestimated.

The sample's time point label, in plain terms: about 28 days (+/-7) after the second vaccine dose. AZD1222 recipients whose second dose came at about 4 weeks and those whose second dose came at about 12 weeks were combined into one group, since spike-specific TCR depth and breadth did not differ between the two schedules. The vaccinee samples were drawn from two UK trials, COV001 and COV002, one of which was a single-blind randomized controlled phase 2/3 trial testing AZD1222 (ChAdOx1 nCoV-19) in healthy adults. Trial participant PBMC samples were collected at day 0 and day 28 after the second dose for TCRbeta chain sequencing.

The chain joins TRBV27 to TRBJ1-2, with the D segment identity uncertain. This sequence originates from an adult who received the AZD1222 COVID-19 vaccine. Specimen: peripheral blood, collected 28 days after the second AZD1222 dose. The encoded CDR3 is CASSTRQGGYTF. The bases read TGTGCCAGCAGTACCCGCCAAGGTGGCTACACCTTC.